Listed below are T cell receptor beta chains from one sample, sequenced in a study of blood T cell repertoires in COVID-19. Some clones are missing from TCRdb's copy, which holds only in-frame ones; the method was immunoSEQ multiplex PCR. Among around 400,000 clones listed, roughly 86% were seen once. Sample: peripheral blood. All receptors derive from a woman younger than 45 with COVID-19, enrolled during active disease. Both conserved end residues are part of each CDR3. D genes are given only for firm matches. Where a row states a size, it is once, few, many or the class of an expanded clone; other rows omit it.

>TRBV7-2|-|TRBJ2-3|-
CASSLSRGRTDTQYF
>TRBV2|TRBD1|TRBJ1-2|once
CASSLDRVSGYTF
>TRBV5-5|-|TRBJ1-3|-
CASSPPPTRGNTIYF
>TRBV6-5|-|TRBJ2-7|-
CASSFGTGSYEQYF
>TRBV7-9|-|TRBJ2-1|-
CASSLRGEQFF
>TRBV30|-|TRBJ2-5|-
CAWSLRLGTQYF
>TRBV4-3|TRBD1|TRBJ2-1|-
CASSQDRTGNNEQFF
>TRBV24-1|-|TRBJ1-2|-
CATSDPGSKSYGYTF
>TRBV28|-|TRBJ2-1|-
CASSLSRDEQFF
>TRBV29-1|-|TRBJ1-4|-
CSVGTTNEKLFF
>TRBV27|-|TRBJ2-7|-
CASRPAGVGEQYF
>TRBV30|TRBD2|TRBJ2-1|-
CAWKPHLAGGYNEQFF
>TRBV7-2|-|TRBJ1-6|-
CASSLVLGGGYSPLHF
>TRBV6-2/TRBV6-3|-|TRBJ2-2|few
CASSYSRTIGELFF
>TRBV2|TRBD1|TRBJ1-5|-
CASSDEEGANQPQHF
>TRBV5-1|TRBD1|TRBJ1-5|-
CASSLDQGAGQPQHF
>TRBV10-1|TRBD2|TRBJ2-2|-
CASSESTRGRAGELFF
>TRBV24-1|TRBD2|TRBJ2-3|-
CATSERLAGADTQYF
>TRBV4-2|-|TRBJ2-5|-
CASSQDPQGRGETQYF
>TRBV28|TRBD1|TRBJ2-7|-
CASSRTGVLGYEQYF
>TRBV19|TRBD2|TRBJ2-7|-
CASSTETSGFYEQYF
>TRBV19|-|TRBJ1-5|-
CASSPLLRQPQHF
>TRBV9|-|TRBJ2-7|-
CASSVGPRPHEQYF
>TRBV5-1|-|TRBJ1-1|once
CASSLTPAGNTEAFF
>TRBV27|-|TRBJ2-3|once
CASSELGSDTQYF
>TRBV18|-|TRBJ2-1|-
CASSPAGASGDLF
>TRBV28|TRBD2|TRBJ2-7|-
CASSMGRGLASYEQYF
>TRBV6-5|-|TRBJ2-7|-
CASSFRGGRGHEQYF
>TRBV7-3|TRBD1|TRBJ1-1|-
CASSLIGQGGGTEAFF
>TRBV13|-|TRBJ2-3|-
CASSIQMPFTNTQYF
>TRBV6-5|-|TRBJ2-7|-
CASSYFGNFYEQYF
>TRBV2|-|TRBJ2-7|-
CASSGGGYEQYF
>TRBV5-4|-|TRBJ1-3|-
CASSSQASSGNTIYF
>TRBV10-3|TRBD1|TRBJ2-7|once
CAISEPGTGLGYEQYF
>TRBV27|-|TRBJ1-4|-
CASSISGPGGEKLFF
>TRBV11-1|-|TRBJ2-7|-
CASSSADTYEQYF
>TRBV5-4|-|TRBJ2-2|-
CASSLETAEVTGELFF
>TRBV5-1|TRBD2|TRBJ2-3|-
CASSLAGTSAQYF
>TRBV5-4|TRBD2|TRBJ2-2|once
CASSLEMASGSAGELFF
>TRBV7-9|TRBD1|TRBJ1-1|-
CASSWGQGGETEAFF
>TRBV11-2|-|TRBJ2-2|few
CASSFSDTGELFF
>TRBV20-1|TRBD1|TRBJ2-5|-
CSASGDSRETQYF
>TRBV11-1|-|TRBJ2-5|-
CASSPPGTQYF
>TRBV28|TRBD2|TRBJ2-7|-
CASSPRLAGISYEQYF
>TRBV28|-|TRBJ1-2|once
CASINEGGAPPNYGYTF
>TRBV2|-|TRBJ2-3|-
CASHPPGVTDTQYF
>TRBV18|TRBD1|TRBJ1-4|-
CASSPPRGQGIEKLFF
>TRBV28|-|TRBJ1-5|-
CASRSISYSNQPQHF
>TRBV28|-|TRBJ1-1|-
CASSLVGNTEAFF
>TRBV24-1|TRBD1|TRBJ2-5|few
CATSDLDRGETQYF